This T cell receptor beta chain was obtained from a study of T cell responses to AZD1222 COVID-19 vaccine (dated by TCRdb to the early 2020s). Regarding the research as a whole: Because spike-specific TCR depth and breadth did not differ between the two schedules, AZD1222 recipients who got a second dose at roughly 4 weeks were pooled with those who got a second dose at roughly 12 weeks. Trial participants were enrolled by age into 18-55, 56-69 and 70-plus year subgroups, with roughly 150, 30 and 60 TCR-sequenced participants respectively. A total of under 250 trial participants underwent TCR sequencing, of whom nearly 210 had received two doses of AZD1222 and some 25 had received two doses of the MenACWY control vaccine.

Comment on this clone: Its target antigen remains unknown. Base qualities are missing; no much larger clone stands one base away.

The CDR3 regions of human TCRbeta chains were analyzed by immunosequencing. The paper's processing steps were these. Repertoire TCRs were matched against a reference library of SARS-CoV-2-specific TCRs generated with the MIRA antigen-specificity platform. Breadth meant the fraction of unique TCRs that were SARS-CoV-2-associated, whereas depth meant the fraction of total T cells that were SARS-CoV-2-associated. Each spike-specific TCR was assigned to its reactive spike region and to a CD4 or CD8 class using the MIRA data. Log10-transformed breadth and depth values were compared by one-way ANOVA with Sidak's multiple comparisons tests. TCRdb retrieved this table from immuneACCESS and kept in-frame rearrangements only. Not all clones are present; in checked studies, unresolved V genes account for under half, and no reason is known for the remainder. That table furnishes V, J and clone size, whereas the DNA furnished D and trimming. This sample has about 90,000 clones in its table, and nearly 90% of those were observed once. In total, the top ten clones hold roughly 5.8% of the sample.

Broader findings and caveats from the paper: Nearly half of unique spike-specific TCRs reportedly recognized epitopes outside regions mutated in the B.1.351 and B.1.1.7 variants. Spike-specific TCR breadth and depth rose significantly after two AZD1222 doses compared with day 0 and with MenACWY recipients. Vaccine-associated CD4 TCRs spanned the whole spike protein, with dominant responses in regions 160-218 and 743-854. The 56-69-year group was small, and its depth increase did not reach significance, likely because of low power. Conclusions about previously exposed vaccinees are limited because only 6 or 7 AZD1222 recipients were SARS-CoV-2 seropositive at baseline. Participants were mostly white British, with more females than males. The authors suggested clonal diversity may have been underestimated. Because no samples from the day 14 peak response were available, repertoires could be characterized only after the peak T cell response.

The time point label corresponds to: baseline before first vaccination. The vaccinee samples were drawn from two UK trials, COV001 and COV002, one of which was a single-blind randomized controlled phase 2/3 trial testing AZD1222 (ChAdOx1 nCoV-19) in healthy adults. For TCRbeta chain sequencing, PBMC samples from trial participants were taken at day 0 and at day 28 after the second dose. Relative to germline, V is missing 5 bases and J is missing 5 bases, with 11 bases of the junction outside any gene match. Spanning cysteine to phenylalanine, the CDR3 consists of 18 amino acids. Just the 54-base CDR3 DNA is kept, in frame starting at base 1. Sequences MDHEN (CDR1) and SYDVKM (CDR2) are obtained from the germline V gene.

The chain links TRBV28 with TRBJ2-1; 14 junctional bases match TRBD2. The sample in question was peripheral blood, obtained on day 0 of AZD1222 vaccination. The receptor was isolated from an adult in good health. The DNA sequence is given as TGTGCCAGCAGTCCCATATGGACTAGCGGGAGGAACGACAATGAGCAGTTCTTC. Protein translation: CASSPIWTSGRNDNEQFF. This CDR3, with the reference TRBV28 and TRBJ2-1 proteins standing in past its ends, gives the full variable domain DVKVTQSSRYLVKRTGEKVFLECVQDMDHENMFWYRQDPGLGLRLIYFSYDVKMKEKGDIPEGYSVSREKKERFSLILESASTNQTSMYLCASSPIWTSGRNDNEQFFGPGTRLTVL.